The entry that follows covers one T cell receptor (beta chain) sequence. Trimming shortened V by 1 base and J by 1 base, and 4 bases separated the two germline ends. Germline V CDR1 and CDR2: SGHAT, FQNNGV. The CDR3 has 13 residues. Sequencing used immunoSEQ multiplex PCR; TCRdb keeps in-frame clones, though not all of them. Seen here are approximately 250,000 clones, around nine tenths observed once, and the top ten hold approximately 10%. The data are from a study of blood T cell repertoires in COVID-19. Study-level background: Nucleic acid was either cDNA or gDNA, and it came from T cells, B-cell-depleted T cells, or PBMCs.

Sequencing used peripheral blood. The TCR comes from a man aged 40-55 years with active or convalescent COVID-19. The chain links TRBV11-2 to TRBJ1-1; no definite D call. In DNA form, the CDR3 reads TGTGCCAGCAGCTTAGTGGCGAACACTGAAGCTTTCTTT. Translation: CASSLVANTEAFF.